The sample holds one count of the clone carrying this T cell receptor beta chain. Antigen: not known. This sample is part of a study of vaccination and CD4 T cells after COVID-19. Study at large: Convalescent participants consisted of six males and four females, two being Hispanic.

Treatment: roughly nine-day PBMC culture with coronavirus spike peptide pools or control peptides (ViraFEST assay). Some 2 million PBMCs were grown per well alongside approximately 9.2 IU/ml IL-2 and roughly 9.3 ug/ml peptide pools. Findings of the study overall: Relatively few convalescent patients were studied; early post-infection timepoints were not included.

Cultured CD4+ T cells had their DNA profiled by the Oncomine TCR Beta short-read assay. TCRdb processed the PCR reads anew with MiXCR; each CDR3 protein has one entry. This table holds approximately 22,000 distinct CDR3 sequences, approximately 56% found once. Material: CD4+ T cells from blood, cultured in vitro, obtained after SARS-CoV-2 vaccination. The clonotype was recovered from a human donor who received a COVID-19 vaccine.

CDR3 nucleotides: TGTGCCAGCAGCTTAGGGTCCAGGGACCAGCCCCAGCATTTT. Translating gives CASSLGSRDQPQHF. The rearrangement links TRBV7-2 to TRBJ1-5; D is perhaps TRBD1 (5 bases). There are 14 residues in the CDR3. The ends were cut back, 1 base at V and 7 bases at J, with 11 bases in the middle. CDR1 and CDR2 from the germline V gene are SGHTA and FQGNSA.